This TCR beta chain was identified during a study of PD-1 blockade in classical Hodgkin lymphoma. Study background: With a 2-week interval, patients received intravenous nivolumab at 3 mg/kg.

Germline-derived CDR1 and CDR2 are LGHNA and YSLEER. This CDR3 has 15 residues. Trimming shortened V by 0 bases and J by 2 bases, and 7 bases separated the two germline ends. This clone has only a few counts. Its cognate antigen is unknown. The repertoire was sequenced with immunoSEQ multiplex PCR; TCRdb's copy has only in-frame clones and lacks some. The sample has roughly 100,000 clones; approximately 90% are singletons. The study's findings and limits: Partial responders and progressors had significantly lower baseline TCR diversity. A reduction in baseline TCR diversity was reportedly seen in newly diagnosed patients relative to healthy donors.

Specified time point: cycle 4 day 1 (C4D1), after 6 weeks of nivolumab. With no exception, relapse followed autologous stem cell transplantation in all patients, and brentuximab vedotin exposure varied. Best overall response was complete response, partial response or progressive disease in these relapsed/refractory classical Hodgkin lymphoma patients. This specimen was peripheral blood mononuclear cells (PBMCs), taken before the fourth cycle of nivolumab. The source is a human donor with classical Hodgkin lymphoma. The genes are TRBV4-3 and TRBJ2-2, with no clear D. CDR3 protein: CASSQEPLNTGELFF. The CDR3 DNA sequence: TGCGCCAGCAGCCAAGAACCTCTCAACACCGGGGAGCTGTTTTTT.